The 6 T cell receptor beta chains given below trace back to one sample, sequenced in a study of identical twins. TCRdb re-derived calls from the 5' RACE reads in MiXCR, one entry per CDR3 protein. This sample has about 720,000 distinct CDR3 sequences, with around a sixth found just once. The sample was also linked to a second study, of T cells expressing NK-cell markers.

The sequenced material came from PBMCs. These TCRs come from a woman under 30 in good health.

The rearrangement joins TRBV7-2 to TRBJ2-1, with D unclear. Trimming pared 1 base from V and 9 bases from J, leaving 13 bases between. CDR1 is SGHTA, CDR2 FQGNSA, per germline. The CDR3 has 14 amino acids. CDR3 in amino acids: CASSLVAWAGEQFF. Written as DNA, the CDR3 is TGTGCCAGCAGCTTAGTGGCTTGGGCCGGTGAGCAGTTCTTC.

The chain employs TRBV15 and TRBJ2-1; tentative D call: TRBD2 (6 bases). Germline CDR1 LNHNV, CDR2 YYDKDF (reference sequence). V lost 8 bases and J lost 4, with 15 bases in between. CDR3 length: 14 amino acids. The CDR3: CATAGLPFYNEQFF. CDR3 DNA sequence: TGTGCCACCGCGGGACTTCCTTTTTACAATGAGCAGTTCTTC.

This chain links TRBV2 with TRBJ1-2; unclear D gene. CDR1 SNHLY and CDR2 FYNNEI come from the germline V gene. Between the trimmed V and J ends, which lost 3 bases and 2 bases, there was a span of 7 bases. This CDR3 is 13 amino acids long. CDR3 sequence: CASSDDTNYGYTF. The CDR3 coding sequence is TGTGCCAGCAGTGATGACACGAACTATGGCTACACCTTC.

This clonotype was observed a handful of times. The rearrangement joins TRBV21-1 to TRBJ2-7; TRBD2 is the table's D call, not checked against the DNA. TRBV21-1 is marked as a pseudogene. The CDR3 sequence is 16 residues long. The CDR3 DNA reads as TGTGCCAGCAAGCAGGGAGGGAAAATCAACTCCTACGAGCAGTACTTC. Its translation: CASKQGGKINSYEQYF.

V usage is TRBV10-3 and J usage is TRBJ2-5, with 10 positions matching TRBD2. With 10 bases clipped from V and 3 bases from J, the junction kept 11 bases outside the gene matches. This CDR3 comprises 15 residues. Per germline, CDR1 ENHRY and CDR2 SYGVKD. The CDR3, as DNA: TGTGCCACTTCACGTAGCGGGGGGAAAGAAGAGACCCAGTACTTC. Translation: CATSRSGGKEETQYF.

The sample holds one count of this clonotype. A much larger clone lies one base from this, so it may be a read error. This chain joins TRBV20-1 and TRBJ1-1; D is uncertain. The CDR3 has 12 residues. Germline V gene data show CDR1 as DFQATT and CDR2 as SNEGSKA (reference sequence). Trimming pared 6 bases from V and 10 bases from J, leaving 18 bases between. In nucleotides, the CDR3 is TGCAGTGCCTCCGGGGTCCGATCTGGAGCTTTCTTT. The encoded protein is CSASGVRSGAFF.